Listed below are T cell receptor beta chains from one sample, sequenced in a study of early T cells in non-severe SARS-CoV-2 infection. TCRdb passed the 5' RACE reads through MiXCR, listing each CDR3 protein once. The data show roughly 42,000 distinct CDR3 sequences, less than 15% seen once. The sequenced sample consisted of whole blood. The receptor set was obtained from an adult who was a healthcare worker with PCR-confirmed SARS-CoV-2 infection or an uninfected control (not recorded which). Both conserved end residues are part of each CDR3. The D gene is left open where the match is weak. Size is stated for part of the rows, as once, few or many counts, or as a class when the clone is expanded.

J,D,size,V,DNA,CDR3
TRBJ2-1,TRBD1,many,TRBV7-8,TGTGCCAGCAGTTCAACGGGACAGCCCAATGAGCAGTTCTTC,CASSSTGQPNEQFF
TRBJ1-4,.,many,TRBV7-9,TGTGCCAGCAGCTTAGAGGGGGAAAAACTGTTTTTT,CASSLEGEKLFF
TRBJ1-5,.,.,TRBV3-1,TGTGCCAGCAGCCTTATCGGTCAGCCCCAGCATTTT,CASSLIGQPQHF
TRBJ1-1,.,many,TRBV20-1,TGCAGTGCTAGGTTGGCCTCGCCCGGGACTGAAGCTTTCTTT,CSARLASPGTEAFF
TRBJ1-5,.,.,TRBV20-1,TGCAGTGCCTCGGGACACCTAAATCAGCCCCAGCATTTT,CSASGHLNQPQHF
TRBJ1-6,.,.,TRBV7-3,TGTGCCAGCAGCGTATCAGGGGCCAATTCACCCCTCCACTTT,CASSVSGANSPLHF
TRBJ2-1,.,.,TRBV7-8,TGTGCCAGCAGCCCAGGGAGCTCCTACAATGAGCAGTTCTTC,CASSPGSSYNEQFF
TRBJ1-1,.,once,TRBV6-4,TGTGCCAGCAGTGACTACTCACCAGTCGCTGAAGCTTTCTTT,CASSDYSPVAEAFF
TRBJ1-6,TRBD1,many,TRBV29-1,TGCAGCGTTGCGACGTTCCGGGACAGGGAGATCCTCTATAATTCACCCCTCCACTTT,CSVATFRDREILYNSPLHF
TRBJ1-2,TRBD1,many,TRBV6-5,TGTGCCAGCAGCCCTGACAGGGGGCAAGGCTACACCTTC,CASSPDRGQGYTF
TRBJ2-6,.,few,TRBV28,TGTGCCAGCAGACTCGGGGGTACTGGGGCCAACGTCCTGACTTTC,CASRLGGTGANVLTF
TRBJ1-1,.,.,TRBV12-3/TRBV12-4,TGTGCCAGCGGTGACACCTCAGGGGTCGGTGAAGCTTTCTTT,CASGDTSGVGEAFF
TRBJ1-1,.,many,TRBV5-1,TGCGCCAGCAGCTTGGCCATGGGCAACACTGAAGCTTTCTTT,CASSLAMGNTEAFF
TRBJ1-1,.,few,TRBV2,TGTGCCAGCTCCGTTACTGAAGCTTTCTTT,CASSVTEAFF
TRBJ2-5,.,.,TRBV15,TGTGCCACCAGCAGAGGCGGGGAGACCCAGTACTTC,CATSRGGETQYF
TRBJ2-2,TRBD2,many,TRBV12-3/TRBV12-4,TGTGCCACCCATCATAATCGGGGGGGGCCCCCCGGGGAGCTGTTTTTT,CATHHNRGGPPGELFF
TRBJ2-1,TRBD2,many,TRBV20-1,TGCAGTGGACTAGCGGAGACGTACAATGAGCAGTTCTTC,CSGLAETYNEQFF
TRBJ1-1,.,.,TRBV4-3,TGCGCCAGCAGCCAAGATGTTAAGGGTGCTGAAGCTTTCTTT,CASSQDVKGAEAFF
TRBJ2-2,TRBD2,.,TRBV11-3,TGTGCCAGCAGCGGAGCCTCTAGCGGGAGGTCCGGGGAGCTGTTTTTT,CASSGASSGRSGELFF
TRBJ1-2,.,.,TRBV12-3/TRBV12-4,TGTGCCAGCAGTTTAGGGGGTATGGGCACCTTC,CASSLGGMGTF
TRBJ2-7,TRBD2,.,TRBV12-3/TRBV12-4,TGTGCCAGCAGCCTCCGGGGAGGGCACGAGCAGTACTTC,CASSLRGGHEQYF
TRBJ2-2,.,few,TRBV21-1,TGTGCCAGCAGCCTGAACCCTATCGAGGGCGGGGAGCTGTTTTTT,CASSLNPIEGGELFF
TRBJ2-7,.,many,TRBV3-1,TGTGCCAGCAGCCAAGGAGGGAATGAGCAGTACTTC,CASSQGGNEQYF
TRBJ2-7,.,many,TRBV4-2,TGTGCCAGCAGCCAGCAGGGGTCCTACGAGCAGTACTTC,CASSQQGSYEQYF
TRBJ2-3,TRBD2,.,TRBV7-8,TGTGCCAGCAGCCGCGGGAGTTGGGGAGATACGCAGTATTTT,CASSRGSWGDTQYF
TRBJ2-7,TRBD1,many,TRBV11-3,TGTGCCAGCAGCCGACAGGGTTCGTACGAGCAGTACTTC,CASSRQGSYEQYF
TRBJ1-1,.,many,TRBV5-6,TGTGCCAGCAGCTTGGGACAAGCAAACACTGAAGCTTTCTTT,CASSLGQANTEAFF
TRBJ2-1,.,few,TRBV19,TGTGCCAGTAGTACCCACAATGAGCAGTTCTTC,CASSTHNEQFF
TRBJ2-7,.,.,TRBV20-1,TGCAGTGCTAGAGGAGATGACCTGTCCTCCTACGAGCAGTACTTC,CSARGDDLSSYEQYF
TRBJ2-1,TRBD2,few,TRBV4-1,TGCGCCAGCAGCCAAGATGAGTCAGCGGGAGGGCGAAAGCAGTTCTTC,CASSQDESAGGRKQFF
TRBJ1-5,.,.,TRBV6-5,TGTGCCAGCAGCCCATATGGCGCTCAGCCCCAGCATTTT,CASSPYGAQPQHF
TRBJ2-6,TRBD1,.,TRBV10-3,TGTGCCATCAGTGTTTTACAGGGGACCTCTGGGGCCAACGTCCTGACTTTC,CAISVLQGTSGANVLTF
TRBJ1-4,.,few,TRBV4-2,TGTGCCAGCAGCCAAGGGGGCAGGGAAAAACTGTTTTTT,CASSQGGREKLFF
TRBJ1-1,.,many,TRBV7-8,TGTGCCAGCAGCTTAGCGGCAGGCTACACTGAAGCTTTCTTT,CASSLAAGYTEAFF
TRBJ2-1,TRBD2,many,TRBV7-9,TGTGCCAGCAGCAGACCGGGACTAGCGGGAGTACGCGAGCACAATGAGCAGTTCTTC,CASSRPGLAGVREHNEQFF
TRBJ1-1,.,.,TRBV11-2,TGTGCCAGCAGCCTCTCTTCTATAGGAGTCAACACTGAAGCTTTCTTT,CASSLSSIGVNTEAFF
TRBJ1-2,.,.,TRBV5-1,TGCGCCAGCAGCACGTCCACAAGAGCTAACTATGGCTACACCTTC,CASSTSTRANYGYTF
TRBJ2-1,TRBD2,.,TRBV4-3,TGCGCCAGCAGCCAAGAAGTGGCTAGCGGGAGATACAATGAGCAGTTCTTC,CASSQEVASGRYNEQFF
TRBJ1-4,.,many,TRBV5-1,TGCGCCAGCAGCCGCGACGATCTTAAAGGGGAAAAACTGTTTTTT,CASSRDDLKGEKLFF
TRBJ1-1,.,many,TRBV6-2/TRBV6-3,TGTGCCAGCAGTTACTCGGAGATGAACACTGAAGCTTTCTTT,CASSYSEMNTEAFF
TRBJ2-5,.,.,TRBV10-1,TGCGCCAGCAGCGGTAGGATCGGAGAGACCCAGTACTTC,CASSGRIGETQYF
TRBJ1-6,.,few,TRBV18,TGTGCCAGCTCACCTCCCGGAGGGGGGTCTGGTTCACCCCTCCACTTT,CASSPPGGGSGSPLHF
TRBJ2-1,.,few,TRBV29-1,TGCAGCGTATCGGGACTGTTTGTTGGTGAGCAGTTCTTC,CSVSGLFVGEQFF
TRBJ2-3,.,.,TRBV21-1,TGTGCCAGCACCCCGCCGGGTCACGAGCCTGAGGGCACAGATACGCAGTATTTT,CASTPPGHEPEGTDTQYF
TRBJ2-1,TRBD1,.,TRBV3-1,TGTGCCAGCAGCCAGGAGGTCCAGGGGGTAAGTGAGCAGTTCTTC,CASSQEVQGVSEQFF
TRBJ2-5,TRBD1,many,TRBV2,TGTGCCAGCAGAAACCGGGACAGGGCTTTGGAGACCCAGTACTTC,CASRNRDRALETQYF
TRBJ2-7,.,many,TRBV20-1,TGCAGTCCCCTGGGCCGAAGTAAGGCCTACGAGCAGTACTTC,CSPLGRSKAYEQYF
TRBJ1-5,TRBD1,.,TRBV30,TGTGCCTGGAGTCTGACAGGGGGGAATCAGCCCCAGCATTTT,CAWSLTGGNQPQHF
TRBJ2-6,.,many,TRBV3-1,TGTGCCAGCAGCCAATCACGCGTTGGGGCCAACGTCCTGACTTTC,CASSQSRVGANVLTF